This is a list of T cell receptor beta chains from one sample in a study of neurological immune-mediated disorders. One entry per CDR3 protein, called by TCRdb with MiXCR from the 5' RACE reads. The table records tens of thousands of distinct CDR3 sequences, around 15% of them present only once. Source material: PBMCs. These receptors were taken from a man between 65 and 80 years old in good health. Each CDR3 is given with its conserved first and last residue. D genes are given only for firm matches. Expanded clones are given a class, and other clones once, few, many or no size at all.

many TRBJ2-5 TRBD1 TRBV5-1 CASSTGTGGQETQYF TGCGCCAGCAGCACCGGGACAGGGGGCCAAGAGACCCAGTACTTC
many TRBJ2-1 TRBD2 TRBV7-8 CASSLALGGYSYNEQFF TGTGCCAGCAGCTTAGCGCTCGGGGGGTACTCCTACAATGAGCAGTTCTTC
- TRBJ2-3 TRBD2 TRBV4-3 CASSETSGGAWDTQYF TGCGCCAGCAGCGAGACTAGCGGGGGGGCCTGGGATACGCAGTATTTT
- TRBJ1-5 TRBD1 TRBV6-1 CACRIGQGSDQPQHF TGTGCCTGCAGAATAGGACAGGGTTCTGATCAGCCCCAGCATTTT
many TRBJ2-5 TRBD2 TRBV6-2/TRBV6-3 CASRRLAGANQETQYF TGTGCCAGCAGGCGACTAGCGGGGGCCAACCAAGAGACCCAGTACTTC
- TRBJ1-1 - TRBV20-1 CSAEQNRVMNTEAFF TGCAGTGCTGAACAGAACAGGGTTATGAACACTGAAGCTTTCTTT
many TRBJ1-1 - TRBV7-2 CASSPRGRNTEAFF TGTGCCAGCAGCCCCAGGGGTAGGAACACTGAAGCTTTCTTT
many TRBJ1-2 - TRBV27 CASSLDGIYGYTF TGTGCCAGCAGTTTAGACGGGATCTATGGCTACACCTTC
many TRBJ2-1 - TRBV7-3 CASSLTSAGVDNEQFF TGTGCCAGCAGCTTAACGTCGGCAGGGGTGGACAATGAGCAGTTCTTC
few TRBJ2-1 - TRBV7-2 CASSQGGPREQFF TGTGCCAGCAGTCAGGGGGGGCCAAGAGAGCAGTTCTTC
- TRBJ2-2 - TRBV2 CVSSPFLDTGELFF TGTGTCAGCAGTCCCTTTCTTGACACCGGGGAGCTGTTTTTT
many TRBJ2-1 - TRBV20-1 CSARDTRGADSYNEQFF TGCAGTGCTAGAGATACTCGGGGGGCCGACTCCTACAATGAGCAGTTCTTC
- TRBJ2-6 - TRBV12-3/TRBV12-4 CASSSGQVSRANVLTF TGTGCCAGCAGTTCGGGACAAGTCTCTAGGGCCAACGTCCTGACTTTC
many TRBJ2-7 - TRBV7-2 CASSLAARAYEQYF TGTGCCAGCAGCTTGGCCGCCAGGGCCTACGAGCAGTACTTC
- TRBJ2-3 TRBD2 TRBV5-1 CASSDSGASTDTQYF TGCGCCAGCAGCGATAGCGGGGCCTCCACAGATACGCAGTATTTT
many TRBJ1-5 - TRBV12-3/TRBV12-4 CASSAQGHSNQPQHF TGTGCCAGCAGTGCTCAAGGGCATAGCAATCAGCCCCAGCATTTT
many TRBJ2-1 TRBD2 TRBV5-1 CASSLAAVSGGAHEQFF TGCGCCAGCAGCTTGGCCGCTGTTAGCGGGGGGGCCCATGAGCAGTTCTTC